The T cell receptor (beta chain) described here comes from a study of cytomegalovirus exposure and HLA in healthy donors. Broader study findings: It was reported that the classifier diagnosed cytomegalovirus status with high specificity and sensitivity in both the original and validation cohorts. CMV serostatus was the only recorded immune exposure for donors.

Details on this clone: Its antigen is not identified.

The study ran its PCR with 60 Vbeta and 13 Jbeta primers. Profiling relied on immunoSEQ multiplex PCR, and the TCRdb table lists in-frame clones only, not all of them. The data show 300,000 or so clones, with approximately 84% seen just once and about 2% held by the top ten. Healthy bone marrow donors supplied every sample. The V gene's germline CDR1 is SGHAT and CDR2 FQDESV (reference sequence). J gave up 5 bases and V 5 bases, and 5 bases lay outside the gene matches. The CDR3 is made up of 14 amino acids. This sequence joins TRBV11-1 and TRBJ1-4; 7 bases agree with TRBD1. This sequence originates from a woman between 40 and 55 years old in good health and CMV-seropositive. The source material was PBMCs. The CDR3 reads CASSRRDSNEKLFF. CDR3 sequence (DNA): TGTGCCAGCAGCAGACGGGACAGCAATGAAAAACTGTTTTTT.